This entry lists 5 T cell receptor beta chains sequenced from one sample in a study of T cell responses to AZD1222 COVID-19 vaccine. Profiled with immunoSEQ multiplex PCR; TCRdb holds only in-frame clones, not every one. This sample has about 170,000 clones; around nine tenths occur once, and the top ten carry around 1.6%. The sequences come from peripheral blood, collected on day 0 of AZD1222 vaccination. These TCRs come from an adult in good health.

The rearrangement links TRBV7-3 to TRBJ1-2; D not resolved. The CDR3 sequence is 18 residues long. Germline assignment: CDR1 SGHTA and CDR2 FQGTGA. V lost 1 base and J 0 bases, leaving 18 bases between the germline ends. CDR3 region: CASSLKRGRSPPNYGYTF. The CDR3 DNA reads TGTGCCAGCAGCTTAAAGCGCGGCAGGAGCCCCCCTAACTATGGCTACACCTTC.

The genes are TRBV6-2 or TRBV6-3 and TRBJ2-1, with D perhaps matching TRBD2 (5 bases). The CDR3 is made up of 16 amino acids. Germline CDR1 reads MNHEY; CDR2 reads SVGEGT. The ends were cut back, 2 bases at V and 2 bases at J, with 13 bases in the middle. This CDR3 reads CASSYPPGGPYNEQFF. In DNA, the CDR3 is TGTGCCAGCAGTTACCCGCCGGGCGGGCCCTACAATGAGCAGTTCTTC.

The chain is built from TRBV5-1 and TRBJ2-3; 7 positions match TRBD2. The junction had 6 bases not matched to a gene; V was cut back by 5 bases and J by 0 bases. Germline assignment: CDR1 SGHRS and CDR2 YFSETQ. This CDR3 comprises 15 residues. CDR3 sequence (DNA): TGCGCCAGCAGATTAAGCGGGACTAGCACAGATACGCAGTATTTT. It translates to CASRLSGTSTDTQYF.

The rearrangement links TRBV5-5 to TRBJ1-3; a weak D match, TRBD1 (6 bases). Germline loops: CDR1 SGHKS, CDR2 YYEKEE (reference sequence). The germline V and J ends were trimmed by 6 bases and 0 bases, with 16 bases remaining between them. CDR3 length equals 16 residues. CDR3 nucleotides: TGTGCCAGCAACCCGACAGGCGGTACCTCTGGAAACACCATATATTTT. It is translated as CASNPTGGTSGNTIYF.

This CDR3 is CASSESVVSEQYF. CDR3 coding DNA: TGCGCCAGCAGTGAGTCGGTAGTTTCCGAGCAGTACTTC. The gene calls are TRBV10-1 and TRBJ2-7; no clear D gene. The germline V and J ends were trimmed by 0 bases and 6 bases, with 9 bases remaining between them. CDR3 length equals 13 residues. Germline values: CDR1 WNHNN, CDR2 SYGVQD (reference sequence).